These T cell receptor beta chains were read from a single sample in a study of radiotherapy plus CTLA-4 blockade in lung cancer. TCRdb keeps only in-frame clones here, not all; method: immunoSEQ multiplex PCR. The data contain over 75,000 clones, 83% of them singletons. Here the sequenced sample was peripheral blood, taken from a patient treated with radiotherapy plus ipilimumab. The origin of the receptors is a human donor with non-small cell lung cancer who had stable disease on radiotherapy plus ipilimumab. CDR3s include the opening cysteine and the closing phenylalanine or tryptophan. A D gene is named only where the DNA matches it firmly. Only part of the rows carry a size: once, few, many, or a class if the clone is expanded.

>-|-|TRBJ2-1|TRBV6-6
CASTEAGTWDYNEQFF
TGTGCCAGCACCGAAGCCGGGACTTGGGATTACAATGAGCAGTTCTTC
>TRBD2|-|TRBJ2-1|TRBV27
CASSPINVAGHDNEQFF
TGTGCCAGCAGTCCTATTAACGTAGCGGGGCACGACAATGAGCAGTTCTTC
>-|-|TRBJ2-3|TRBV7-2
CASSISGATTSTDTQYF
TGTGCCAGCAGCATCTCCGGGGCCACTACTAGCACAGATACGCAGTATTTT
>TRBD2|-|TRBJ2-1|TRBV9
CASSTPAESSGGAYNEQFF
TGTGCCAGCAGCACCCCCGCGGAGAGTAGCGGGGGAGCCTACAATGAGCAGTTCTTC
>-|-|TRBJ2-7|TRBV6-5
CASKRETSSYEQYF
TGTGCCAGCAAACGTGAAACTAGCTCCTACGAGCAGTACTTC
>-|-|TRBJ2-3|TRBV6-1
CASSGPGTSTDTQYF
TGTGCCAGCAGTGGTCCCGGGACTAGCACAGATACGCAGTATTTT
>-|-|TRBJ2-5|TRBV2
CASSEEAQETQYF
TGTGCCAGCAGTGAAGAGGCGCAAGAGACCCAGTACTTC
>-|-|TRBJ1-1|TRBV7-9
CASSLAVTEAFF
TGTGCCAGCAGCTTGGCCGTCACTGAAGCTTTCTTT
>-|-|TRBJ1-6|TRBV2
CASSKGGGLNSPLHF
TGTGCCAGCAGTAAGGGGGGGGGATTGAATTCACCCCTCCACTTT
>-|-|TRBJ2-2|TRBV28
CASSLAGEDTGELFF
TGTGCCAGCAGTTTGGCAGGGGAGGACACCGGGGAGCTGTTTTTT
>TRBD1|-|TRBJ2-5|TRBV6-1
CASSRDRDETQYF
TGTGCCAGCAGCCGGGACAGGGACGAGACCCAGTACTTC
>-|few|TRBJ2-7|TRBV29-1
CSVETGSSYEQYF
TGCAGCGTCGAAACAGGATCTTCCTACGAGCAGTACTTC
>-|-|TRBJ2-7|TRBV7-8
CASSLVADSYEQYF
TGTGCCAGCAGCTTAGTTGCAGACTCCTACGAGCAGTACTTC
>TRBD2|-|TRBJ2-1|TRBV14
CASSPITSGRRNEQFF
TGTGCCAGCAGCCCCATTACTAGCGGGAGAAGAAATGAGCAGTTCTTC
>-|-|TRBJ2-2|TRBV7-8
CASSLRGNTGELFF
TGTGCCAGCAGCTTAAGAGGAAACACCGGGGAGCTGTTTTTT
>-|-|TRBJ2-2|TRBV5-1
CASSLITGRGTGELFF
TGCGCCAGCAGCTTGATTACGGGTCGGGGCACCGGGGAGCTGTTTTTT
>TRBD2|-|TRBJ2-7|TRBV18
CASSPMLTSGSYEQYF
TGTGCCAGCTCACCAATGCTCACTAGCGGGTCTTACGAGCAGTACTTC
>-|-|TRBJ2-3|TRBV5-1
CASSLEDTQYF
TGCGCCAGCAGCTTGGAAGATACGCAGTATTTT
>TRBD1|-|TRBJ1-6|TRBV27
CASSFRDRSSYNSPLHF
TGTGCCAGCAGTTTTAGGGACAGGAGCTCCTATAATTCACCCCTCCACTTT
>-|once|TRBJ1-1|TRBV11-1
CASSFRARGTEAFF
TGTGCCAGCAGCTTCAGGGCCCGGGGCACTGAAGCTTTCTTT
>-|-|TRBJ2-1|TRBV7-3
CASSLLKGNPYNEQFF
TGTGCCAGCAGCTTACTGAAGGGGAATCCCTACAATGAGCAGTTCTTC
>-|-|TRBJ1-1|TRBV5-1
CASRRGLNTEAFF
TGCGCCAGCAGGCGGGGGCTGAACACTGAAGCTTTCTTT
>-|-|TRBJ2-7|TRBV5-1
CASRDGGGQYF
TGCGCCAGCAGGGACGGAGGGGGGCAGTACTTC
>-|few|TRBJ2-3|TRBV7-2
CASSLGGGVADTQYF
TGTGCCAGCTCTTTGGGAGGGGGCGTAGCAGATACGCAGTATTTT
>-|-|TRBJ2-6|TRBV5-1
CASSRGGKTSSGANVLTF
TGCGCCAGCAGCCGGGGTGGGAAAACAAGCTCTGGGGCCAACGTCCTGACTTTC
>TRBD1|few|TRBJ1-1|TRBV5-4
CASSLRDRVTEAFF
TGTGCCAGCAGCTTGCGGGACAGGGTCACTGAAGCTTTCTTT
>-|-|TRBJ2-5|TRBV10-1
CASSERRGKETQYF
TGCGCCAGCAGTGAGAGGCGGGGAAAGGAGACCCAGTACTTC
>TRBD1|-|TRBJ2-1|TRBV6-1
CASSSGTEPYNEQFF
TGTGCCAGCAGTTCCGGGACAGAACCCTACAATGAGCAGTTCTTC
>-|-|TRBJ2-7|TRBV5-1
CASSLEGYEQYF
TGCGCCAGCAGCTTGGAGGGCTACGAGCAGTACTTC
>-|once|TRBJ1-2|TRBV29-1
CSVVGGLSYGYTF
TGCAGCGTTGTTGGAGGTCTTTCCTATGGCTACACCTTC
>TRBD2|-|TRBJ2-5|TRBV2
CASSEVILAGNQETQYF
TGTGCCAGCAGTGAAGTAATTCTAGCGGGGAATCAAGAGACCCAGTACTTC
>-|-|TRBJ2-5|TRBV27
CASSSRGTVQETQYF
TGTGCCAGCAGTTCCCGGGGGACAGTTCAAGAGACCCAGTACTTC
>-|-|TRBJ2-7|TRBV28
CASRGQKKTYEQYF
TGTGCCAGCAGGGGCCAAAAGAAAACCTACGAGCAGTACTTC
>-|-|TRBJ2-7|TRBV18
CASSPGSHEQYF
TGTGCCAGCTCACCAGGGTCCCACGAGCAGTACTTC
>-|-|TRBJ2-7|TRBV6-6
CASSYSRTSYEQYF
TGTGCCAGCAGTTACTCGAGGACTTCCTACGAGCAGTACTTC
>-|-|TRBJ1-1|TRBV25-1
CASSPPAGELWNTEAFF
TGTGCCAGCAGCCCTCCCGCAGGGGAACTCTGGAACACTGAAGCTTTCTTT